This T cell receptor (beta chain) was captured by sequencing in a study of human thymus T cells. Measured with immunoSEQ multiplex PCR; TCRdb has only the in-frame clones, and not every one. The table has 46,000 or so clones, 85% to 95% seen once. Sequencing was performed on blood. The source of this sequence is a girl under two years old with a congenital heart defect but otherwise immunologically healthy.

The DNA of the CDR3 is TGTGCCAGCAGCTGGGCGCCGGGTGAAAAACTGTTTTTT. It encodes CASSWAPGEKLFF. The chain employs TRBV28 and TRBJ1-4; no clear D gene. The CDR3 is 13 amino acids. Germline lookup yields CDR1 MDHEN and CDR2 SYDVKM. V was pared by 6 bases and J by 7 bases, with 12 bases between.